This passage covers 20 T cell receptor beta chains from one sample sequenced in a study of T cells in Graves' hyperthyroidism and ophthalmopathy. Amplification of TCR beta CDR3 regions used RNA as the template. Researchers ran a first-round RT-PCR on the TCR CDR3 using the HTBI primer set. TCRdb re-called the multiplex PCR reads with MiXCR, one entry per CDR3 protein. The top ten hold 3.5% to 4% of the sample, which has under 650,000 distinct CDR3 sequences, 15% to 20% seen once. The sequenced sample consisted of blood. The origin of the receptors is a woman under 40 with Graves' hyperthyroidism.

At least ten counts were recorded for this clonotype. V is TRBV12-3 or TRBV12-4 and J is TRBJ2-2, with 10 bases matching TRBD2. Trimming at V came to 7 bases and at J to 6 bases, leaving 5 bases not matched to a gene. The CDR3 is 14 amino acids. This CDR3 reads CASNLAGVAGELFF. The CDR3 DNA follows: TGTGCCAGCAATCTAGCGGGAGTGGCCGGGGAGCTGTTTTTT.

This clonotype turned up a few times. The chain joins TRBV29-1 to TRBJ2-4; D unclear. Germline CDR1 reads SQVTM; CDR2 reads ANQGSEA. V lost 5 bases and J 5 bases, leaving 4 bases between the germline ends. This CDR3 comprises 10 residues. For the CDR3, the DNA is TGCAGCGTTTTCGAAAACATTCAGTACTTC. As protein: CSVFENIQYF.

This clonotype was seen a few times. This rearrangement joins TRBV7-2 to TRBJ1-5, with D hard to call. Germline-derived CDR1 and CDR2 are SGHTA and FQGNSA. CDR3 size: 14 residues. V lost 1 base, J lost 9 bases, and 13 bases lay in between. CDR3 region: CASSLGARPTPQHF. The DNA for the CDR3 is TGTGCCAGCAGCTTAGGCGCCCGTCCGACGCCCCAGCATTTT.

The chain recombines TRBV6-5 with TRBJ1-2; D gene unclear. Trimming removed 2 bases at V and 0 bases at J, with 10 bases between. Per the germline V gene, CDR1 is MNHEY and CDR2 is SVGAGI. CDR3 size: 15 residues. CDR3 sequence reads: CASSYGIRPNYGYTF. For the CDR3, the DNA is TGTGCCAGCAGTTACGGGATCCGCCCTAACTATGGCTACACCTTC.

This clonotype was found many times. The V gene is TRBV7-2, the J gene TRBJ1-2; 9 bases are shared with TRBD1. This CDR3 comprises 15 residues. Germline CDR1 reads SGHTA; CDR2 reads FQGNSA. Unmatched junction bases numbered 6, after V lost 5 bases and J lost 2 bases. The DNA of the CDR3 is TGTGCCAGCAGCCCAACAGGGGGCGCGAACTATGGCTACACCTTC. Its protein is CASSPTGGANYGYTF.

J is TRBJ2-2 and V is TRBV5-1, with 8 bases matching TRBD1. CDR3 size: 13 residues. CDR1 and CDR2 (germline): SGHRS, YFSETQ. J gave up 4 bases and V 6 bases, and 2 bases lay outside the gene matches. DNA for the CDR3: TGCGCCAGCACTCAGGGGGCCACCGGGGAGCTGTTTTTT. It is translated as CASTQGATGELFF. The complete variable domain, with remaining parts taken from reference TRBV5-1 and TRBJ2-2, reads KAGVTQTPRYLIKTRGQQVTLSCSPISGHRSVSWYQQTPGQGLQFLFEYFSETQRNKGNFPGRFSGRQFSNSRSEMNVSTLELGDSALYLCASTQGATGELFFGEGSRLTVL.

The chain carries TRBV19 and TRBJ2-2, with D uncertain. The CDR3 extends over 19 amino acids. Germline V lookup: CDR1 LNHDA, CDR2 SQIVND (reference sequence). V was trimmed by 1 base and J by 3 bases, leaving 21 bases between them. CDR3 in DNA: TGTGCCAGTAGTATAGGATTGGATCGTCCTAGTGGGTACACCGGGGAGCTGTTTTTT. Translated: CASSIGLDRPSGYTGELFF. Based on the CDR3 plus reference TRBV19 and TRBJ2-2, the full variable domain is DGGITQSPKYLFRKEGQNVTLSCEQNLNHDAMYWYRQDPGQGLRLIYYSQIVNDFQKGDIAEGYSVSREKKESFPLTVTSAQKNPTAFYLCASSIGLDRPSGYTGELFFGEGSRLTVL.

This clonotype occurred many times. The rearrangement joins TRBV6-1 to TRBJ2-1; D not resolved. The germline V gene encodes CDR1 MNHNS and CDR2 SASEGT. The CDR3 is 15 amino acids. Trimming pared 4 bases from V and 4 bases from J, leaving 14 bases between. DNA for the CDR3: TGTGCCAGCAGTGCAATGGAGTCGAGATACAATGAGCAGTTCTTC. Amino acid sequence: CASSAMESRYNEQFF.

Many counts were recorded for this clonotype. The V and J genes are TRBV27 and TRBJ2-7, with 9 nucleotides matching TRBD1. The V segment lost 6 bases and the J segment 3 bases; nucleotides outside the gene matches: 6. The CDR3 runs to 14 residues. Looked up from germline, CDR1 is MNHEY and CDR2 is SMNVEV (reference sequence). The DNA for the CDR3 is TGTGCCAGCAGGCTGGACAGGGGTCACTACGAGCAGTACTTC. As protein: CASRLDRGHYEQYF.

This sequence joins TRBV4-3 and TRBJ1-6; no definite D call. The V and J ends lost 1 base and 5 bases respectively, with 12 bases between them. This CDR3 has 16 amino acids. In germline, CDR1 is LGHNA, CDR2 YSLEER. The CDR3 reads CASSQAAGVDNSPLHF. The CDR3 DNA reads TGCGCCAGCAGCCAAGCTGCGGGCGTGGATAATTCACCCCTCCACTTT.

The chain's CDR3 is CASSQGYSGRGEQFF. The CDR3 coding sequence is TGTGCCAGCAGCCAAGGATATAGCGGGAGGGGTGAGCAGTTCTTC. V and J are TRBV3-1 and TRBJ2-1, with 11 positions matching TRBD2. CDR1 LGHDT and CDR2 YNNKEL come from the germline V gene (reference sequence). Trimming removed 1 base from V and 9 bases from J; junction bases left unmatched: 5. The CDR3 covers 15 residues.

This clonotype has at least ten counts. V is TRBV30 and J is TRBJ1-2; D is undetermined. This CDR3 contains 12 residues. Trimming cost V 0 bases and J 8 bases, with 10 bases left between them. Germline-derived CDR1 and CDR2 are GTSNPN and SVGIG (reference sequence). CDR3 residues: CAWSVSPGGYTF. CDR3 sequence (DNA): TGTGCCTGGAGTGTGAGTCCGGGGGGCTACACCTTC.

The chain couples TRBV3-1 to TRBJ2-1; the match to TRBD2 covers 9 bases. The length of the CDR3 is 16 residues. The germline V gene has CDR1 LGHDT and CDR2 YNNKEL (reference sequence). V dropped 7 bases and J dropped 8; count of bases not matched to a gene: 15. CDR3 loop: CASTALAGERRHEQFF. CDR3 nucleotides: TGTGCCAGCACCGCGTTAGCGGGAGAGAGGAGGCATGAGCAGTTCTTC.

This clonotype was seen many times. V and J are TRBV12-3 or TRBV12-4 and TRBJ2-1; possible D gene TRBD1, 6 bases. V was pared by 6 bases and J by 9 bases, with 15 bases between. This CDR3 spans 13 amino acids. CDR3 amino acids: CASSSPRGPEQFF. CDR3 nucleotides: TGTGCCAGCAGCTCCCCCAGGGGACCTGAGCAGTTCTTC.

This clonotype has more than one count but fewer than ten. CDR3 amino acids: CASSYWGEGYQETQYF. The CDR3 DNA reads TGTGCCAGCAGTTACTGGGGGGAGGGGTACCAAGAGACCCAGTACTTC. This chain joins TRBV6-5 and TRBJ2-5; 7 bases agree with TRBD2. The CDR3 sequence is 16 residues long. The V gene's germline CDR1 is MNHEY and CDR2 SVGAGI. After removal of 1 base from V and 0 bases from J, the junction contained 5 bases not matched to a gene.

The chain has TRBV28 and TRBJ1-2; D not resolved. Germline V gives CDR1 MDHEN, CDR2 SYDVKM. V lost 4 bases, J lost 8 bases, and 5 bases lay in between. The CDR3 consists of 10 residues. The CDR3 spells CASSSRGYTF. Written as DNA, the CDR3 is TGTGCCAGCAGTTCCAGGGGCTACACCTTC.

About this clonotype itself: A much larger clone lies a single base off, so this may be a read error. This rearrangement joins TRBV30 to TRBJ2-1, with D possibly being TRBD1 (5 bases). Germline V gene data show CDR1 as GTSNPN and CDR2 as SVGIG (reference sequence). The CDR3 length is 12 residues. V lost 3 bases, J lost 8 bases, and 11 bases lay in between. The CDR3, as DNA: TGTGCCTGGAGGATAGAACAGGATGAGCAGTTCTTC. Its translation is CAWRIEQDEQFF.

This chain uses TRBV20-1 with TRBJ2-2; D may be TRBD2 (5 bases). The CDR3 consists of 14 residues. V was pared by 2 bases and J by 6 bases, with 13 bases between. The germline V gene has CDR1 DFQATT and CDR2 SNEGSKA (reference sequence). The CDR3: CSARIGEGAGELFF. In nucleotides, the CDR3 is TGCAGTGCTAGAATTGGCGAGGGAGCCGGGGAGCTGTTTTTT.

Written as DNA, the CDR3 is TGTGCTAGTGGTTTACAACAGGGGTTTATGAACACTGAAGCTTTCTTT. This translates into CASGLQQGFMNTEAFF. This sequence joins TRBV12-5 and TRBJ1-1; 7 nucleotides agree with TRBD1. With V trimmed by 3 bases and J by 0 bases, 7 bases remained unmatched. The CDR3 runs 16 residues. Germline V gives CDR1 LGHNT, CDR2 FRNRAP. The variable domain in full, with the rest retrieved from reference TRBV12-5 and TRBJ1-1, is DARVTQTPRHKVTEMGQEVTMRCQPILGHNTVFWYRQTMMQGLELLAYFRNRAPLDDSGMPKDRFSAEMPDATLATLKIQPSEPRDSAVYFCASGLQQGFMNTEAFFGQGTRLTVV.

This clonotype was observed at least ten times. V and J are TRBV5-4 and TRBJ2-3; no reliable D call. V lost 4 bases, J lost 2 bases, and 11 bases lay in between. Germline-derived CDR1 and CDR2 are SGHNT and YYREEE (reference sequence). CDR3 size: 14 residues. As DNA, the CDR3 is TGTGCCAGCAGCCCCTCTGCAAACACAGATACGCAGTATTTT. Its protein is CASSPSANTDTQYF.